The 19 T cell receptor beta chains presented below share a single source sample, sequenced in a study of identical twins. From the 5' RACE reads, TCRdb called clonotypes with MiXCR, one entry per CDR3 protein. The table includes fewer than 650,000 distinct CDR3 sequences, around 9.6% detected once. The same sample was also used in a study of yellow fever vaccine responses in identical twins.

The sequenced material came from PBMCs. The receptors stem from a woman younger than 35 in good health.

This clonotype was detected many times. The chain couples TRBV5-1 to TRBJ1-6, with 9 nucleotides matching TRBD1. Per germline, CDR1 SGHRS and CDR2 YFSETQ. V gave up 0 bases and J gave up 8 bases; unmatched junction bases: 3. CDR3 length: 15 residues. CDR3 sequence (DNA): TGCGCCAGCAGCTTGGGGGACAGGGATCATTCACCCCTCCACTTT. Its protein is CASSLGDRDHSPLHF.

The chain is built from TRBV20-1 and TRBJ2-5; 8 bases fit TRBD2. The J segment lost 5 bases and the V segment lost 1 base, leaving 3 bases of the junction unmatched. CDR1 and CDR2 from the germline V gene are DFQATT and SNEGSKA (reference sequence). This CDR3 is built from 13 residues. The CDR3 nucleotides read TGCAGTGCTAGAGTCGGGGGGGAGGAGACCCAGTACTTC. It specifies CSARVGGEETQYF.

The chain joins TRBV20-1 to TRBJ2-2; 10 nucleotides match TRBD1. The CDR3 runs to 14 residues. After removal of 3 bases from V and 7 bases from J, the junction contained 5 bases not matched to a gene. CDR1 DFQATT and CDR2 SNEGSKA come from the germline V gene (reference sequence). In DNA, the CDR3 is TGCAGTGCTAGTCGCGGACAGGGGGTCGGGGAGCTGTTTTTT. This sequence encodes CSASRGQGVGELFF.

This clonotype was detected a few times. The V call is TRBV3-1, the J call TRBJ2-5; 10 bases line up with TRBD2. Germline V gene data show CDR1 as LGHDT and CDR2 as YNNKEL (reference sequence). The CDR3 length is 14 residues. V gave up 5 bases and J gave up 5 bases; unmatched junction bases: 5. The CDR3 nucleotides are TGTGCCAGCAGCTCGGCTAGCGGGGGTGAGACCCAGTACTTC. Its protein is CASSSASGGETQYF.

The CDR3 reads CASSLGVDNEQFF. CDR3 coding DNA: TGTGCCAGCAGCTTAGGAGTTGACAATGAGCAGTTCTTC. This sequence joins TRBV5-5 and TRBJ2-1; D is unclear. The V end lost 2 bases, the J end lost 5 bases, and 8 bases lay between the germline ends. Germline-derived CDR1 and CDR2 are SGHKS and YYEKEE (reference sequence). This CDR3 is 13 amino acids long.

This clonotype was recorded a few times. The J gene is TRBJ2-1, the V gene TRBV20-1, with D possibly being TRBD1 or TRBD2 (6 bases each). V was pared by 1 base and J by 7 bases, with 14 bases between. The CDR3 is 14 residues long. CDR1 DFQATT and CDR2 SNEGSKA come from the germline V gene (reference sequence). CDR3 loop: CSARVGGAKNEQFF. The CDR3 DNA sequence: TGCAGTGCTAGAGTCGGGGGCGCGAAGAATGAGCAGTTCTTC.

The CDR3 nucleotides are TGTGCCAGCAGTTTAGTCCGGGGGCCCCTGAGAACTGAAGCTTTCTTT. Protein sequence: CASSLVRGPLRTEAFF. J is TRBJ1-1 and V is TRBV28, with D maybe TRBD1 (6 bases). The CDR3 contains 16 residues. V dropped 2 bases and J dropped 5 bases, with 18 bases sitting between them. Germline CDR1 is MDHEN and CDR2 is SYDVKM.

In this sample, this clonotype turned up many times. The chain combines TRBV20-1 with TRBJ2-7, with TRBD1 matching 8 bases. Per germline, CDR1 DFQATT and CDR2 SNEGSKA (reference sequence). This CDR3 has 13 amino acids. With V trimmed by 5 bases and J by 7 bases, 10 bases remained unmatched. The CDR3 DNA reads TGCAGTGCTGGGCGGACAGGGCGGTGGGAGCAGTACTTC. Protein: CSAGRTGRWEQYF.

The chain carries TRBV28 and TRBJ2-7; D perhaps matches TRBD2 (5 bases). This CDR3 region has 10 residues. Trimming removed 11 bases from V and 4 bases from J, with 9 bases in between. The V gene's germline CDR1 is MDHEN and CDR2 SYDVKM. The CDR3: CAVEGYEQYF. The CDR3 region has the DNA TGTGCCGTAGAGGGTTACGAGCAGTACTTC.

The chain joins TRBV28 to TRBJ2-7; 9 positions agree with TRBD2. The CDR3 contains 14 residues. The germline CDR1 and CDR2 sequences are MDHEN and SYDVKM. Germline trimming cut 7 bases from V and 0 bases from J; bases unmatched to any gene: 4. The CDR3 sequence: CASISSGASYEQYF. The DNA for the CDR3 is TGTGCCAGCATATCTAGCGGGGCCTCCTACGAGCAGTACTTC.

The table lists this clonotype with many counts. The chain recombines TRBV20-1 with TRBJ2-3, with TRBD2 matching 15 bases. With 6 bases clipped from V and 4 bases from J, the junction kept 17 bases outside the gene matches. Germline V CDR1 and CDR2: DFQATT, SNEGSKA (reference sequence). The CDR3 runs 19 residues. Written as DNA, the CDR3 is TGCAGTGCAAACACAAGGACTAGCGGGGGGGCCTGGTCCTCAGATACGCAGTATTTT. This encodes CSANTRTSGGAWSSDTQYF.

This clonotype came up a few times. J is TRBJ1-2 and V is TRBV20-1; no reliable D call. Germline-derived CDR1 and CDR2 are DFQATT and SNEGSKA (reference sequence). This CDR3 contains 16 residues. Trimming shortened V by 2 bases and J by 4 bases, and 20 bases separated the two germline ends. The CDR3 DNA is TGCAGTGCTAGACGCCGGACCCTCAAAGACGGCTATGGCTACACCTTC. Residues: CSARRRTLKDGYGYTF.

This clonotype appeared a few times. V usage is TRBV7-9 and J usage is TRBJ2-1; tentatively, D is TRBD1 (6 bases). Trimming took off 5 bases at V and 4 bases at J, with 9 bases between the two ends. In germline, CDR1 is SEHNR, CDR2 FQNEAQ (reference sequence). This CDR3 spans 13 amino acids. The CDR3 coding sequence is TGTGCCAGCAGCCGAGGACAGTACAATGAGCAGTTCTTC. Translating it yields CASSRGQYNEQFF.

J is TRBJ2-1 and V is TRBV5-1; 8 nucleotides match TRBD1. V was pared by 5 bases and J by 7 bases, with 2 bases of the junction left unmatched. The CDR3 covers 12 residues. From germline, CDR1 is SGHRS and CDR2 YFSETQ. CDR3 coding DNA: TGCGCCAGCAGGGACAGGGAAAATGAGCAGTTCTTC. This sequence encodes CASRDRENEQFF.

Only a few counts were recorded for this clonotype. V usage is TRBV11-1 and J usage is TRBJ2-6; D possibly uses TRBD1 or TRBD2 (7 bases each). Germline loops: CDR1 SGHAT, CDR2 FQDESV (reference sequence). The CDR3 loop spans 19 amino acids. Trimming took off 5 bases at V and 0 bases at J, with 20 bases between the two ends. For the CDR3, the DNA is TGTGCCAGCAGCCCGACTTTGGCGGGGGACAGCTCTGGGGCCAACGTCCTGACTTTC. Protein product: CASSPTLAGDSSGANVLTF.

This clonotype was detected a few times. This sequence joins TRBV2 and TRBJ1-2; D unclear. Trimming pared 6 bases from V and 0 bases from J, leaving 11 bases between. Per germline, CDR1 SNHLY and CDR2 FYNNEI. The CDR3 length is 14 residues. The DNA of the CDR3 is TGTGCCAGCAGCGGGAGAACTACTAACTATGGCTACACCTTC. As protein: CASSGRTTNYGYTF.

The chain is built from TRBV29-1 and TRBJ1-1; TRBD1 might be the D (5 bases). The CDR3 is 15 amino acids. Germline V gene data show CDR1 as SQVTM and CDR2 as ANQGSEA. V was trimmed by 5 bases and J by 4 bases, leaving 20 bases between them. The CDR3 DNA reads TGCAGCGTTTTTTTCGGGGGACGGGGGAGCACTGAAGCTTTCTTT. Translating it yields CSVFFGGRGSTEAFF.

This clonotype showed up many times. The chain uses TRBV28 and TRBJ2-3, with D perhaps TRBD1 (6 bases). The CDR3 runs to 15 residues. Trimming took 5 bases from V and 1 from J, leaving 13 bases between them. The germline CDR1 and CDR2 sequences are MDHEN and SYDVKM. The CDR3 loop is CASSESTGRTDTQYF. CDR3 DNA sequence: TGTGCCAGCAGTGAGAGTACAGGGCGCACAGATACGCAGTATTTT.

V gene TRBV12-3 or TRBV12-4 combines with J gene TRBJ2-2, with D possibly being TRBD1 (5 bases). CDR3 length equals 15 residues. Trimming pared 7 bases from V and 3 bases from J, leaving 15 bases between. CDR3 region: CASTLIDSYTGELFF. Here the CDR3 DNA reads TGTGCCAGCACCTTGATTGACAGTTACACCGGGGAGCTGTTTTTT.